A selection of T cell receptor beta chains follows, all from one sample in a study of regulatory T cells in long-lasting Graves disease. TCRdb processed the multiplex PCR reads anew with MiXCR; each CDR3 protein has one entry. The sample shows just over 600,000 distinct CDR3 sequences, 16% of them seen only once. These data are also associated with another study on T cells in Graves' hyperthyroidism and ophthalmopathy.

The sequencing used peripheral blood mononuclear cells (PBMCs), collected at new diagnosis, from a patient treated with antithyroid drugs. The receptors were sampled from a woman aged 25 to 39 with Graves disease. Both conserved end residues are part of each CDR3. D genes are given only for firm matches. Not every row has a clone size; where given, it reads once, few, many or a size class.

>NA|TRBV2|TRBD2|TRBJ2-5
TGTGCCAGCAACCGGGGGGGGCTAGCGGGAGTCGGAGGGGAGACCCAGTACTTC
CASNRGGLAGVGGETQYF
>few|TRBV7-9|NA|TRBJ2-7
TGTGCCAGCTCCTTAAATCCCCCTTGGTCGGAAGTTACCTACGAGCAGTACTTC
CASSLNPPWSEVTYEQYF
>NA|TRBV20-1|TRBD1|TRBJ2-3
TGCAGTGCTCCCAACCCTCACAGGGGTGGCACAGATACGCAGTATTTT
CSAPNPHRGGTDTQYF
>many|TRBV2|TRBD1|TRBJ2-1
TGTGCCAGCAGTGGGCAGGGACAGATCAATGAGCAGTTCTTC
CASSGQGQINEQFF
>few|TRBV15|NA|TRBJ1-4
TGTGCCACCAGCAGAGATCTTGGGGCCGCCGGGGGGTTTTTT
CATSRDLGAAGGFF
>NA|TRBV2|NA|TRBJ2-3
TGTGCCAACACCTTAGCGTGGGGCACAGATACGCAGTATTTT
CANTLAWGTDTQYF
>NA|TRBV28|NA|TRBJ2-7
TGTGCCAGCAGTTTATTAGCAGAATACGAGCAGTACTTC
CASSLLAEYEQYF
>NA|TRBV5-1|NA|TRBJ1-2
TGCGCCAGCGGCCCCGCGTCTGGGGGTTATGGCTACACCTTC
CASGPASGGYGYTF
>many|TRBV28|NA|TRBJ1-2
TGTGCCAGCACTAGGGGCGGGGGGCGGGAAGCTGGCTACACCTTC
CASTRGGGREAGYTF
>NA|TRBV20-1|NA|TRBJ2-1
TGCAGTGCTAGTCATCCGCGCGGGGACAATGAGCAGTTCTTC
CSASHPRGDNEQFF
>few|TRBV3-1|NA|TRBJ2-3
TGTGCCAGCAGTCCGCTATTCACGGAACGGGGAGATACGCAGTATTTT
CASSPLFTERGDTQYF
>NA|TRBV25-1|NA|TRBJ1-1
TGTGCCCGAAACAGGGAACGGTTGCACACTGAAGCTTTCTTT
CARNRERLHTEAFF
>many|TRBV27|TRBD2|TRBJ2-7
TGTGCCAGCAGTTTAGGGTCGGGACTAGCGGGAGGGCCGTCGGGGACGTACGAGCAGTACTTC
CASSLGSGLAGGPSGTYEQYF